This T cell receptor (beta chain) stems from a study of blood T cell repertoires in COVID-19. Study-level information: Italy, Spain and the United States were the sources of the convalescent and acute COVID-19 samples. From T cells, B-cell-depleted T cells, or PBMCs came the material, which was cDNA or gDNA.

As handled by the study authors: Researchers report that nucleated cell counts were estimated from reference gene primer amplification. Repertoires were generated with immunoSEQ multiplex PCR, while TCRdb's copy carries only in-frame clones and drops some. V and J calls and clone size are copied from that table; D and trimming were computed from the DNA. The table includes approximately 58,000 clones, around 84% detected once. Trimming took off 5 bases at V and 4 bases at J, with 14 bases between the two ends. Germline V lookup: CDR1 LNHDA, CDR2 SQIVND (reference sequence). The CDR3 contains 14 residues.

The gene calls are TRBV19 and TRBJ1-2; weak D call: TRBD1 (6 bases). The sequence was collected from a woman aged 60 to 75 with acute or convalescent COVID-19. The sequencing input was peripheral blood. In nucleotides, the CDR3 is TGTGCCAGTAGTCAAGGACAGACCCTCTATGGCTACACCTTC. It codes for CASSQGQTLYGYTF.